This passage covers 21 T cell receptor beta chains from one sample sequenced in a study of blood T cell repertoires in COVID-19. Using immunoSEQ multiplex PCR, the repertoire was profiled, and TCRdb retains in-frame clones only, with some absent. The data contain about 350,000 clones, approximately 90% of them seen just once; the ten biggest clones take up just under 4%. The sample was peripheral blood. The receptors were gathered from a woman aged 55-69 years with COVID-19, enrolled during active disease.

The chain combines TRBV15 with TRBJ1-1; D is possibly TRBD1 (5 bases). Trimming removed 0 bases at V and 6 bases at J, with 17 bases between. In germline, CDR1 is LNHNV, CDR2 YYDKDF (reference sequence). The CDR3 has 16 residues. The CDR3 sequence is CATSRDRGRGIAEAFF. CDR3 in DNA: TGTGCCACCAGCAGAGATCGAGGAAGGGGAATCGCTGAAGCTTTCTTT.

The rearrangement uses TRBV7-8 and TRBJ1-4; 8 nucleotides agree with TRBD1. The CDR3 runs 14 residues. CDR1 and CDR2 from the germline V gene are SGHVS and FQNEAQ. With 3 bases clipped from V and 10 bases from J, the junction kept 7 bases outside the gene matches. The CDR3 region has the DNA TGTGCCAGCAGCTTGGCAGGACAGGGAGGAAAACTGTTTTTT. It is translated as CASSLAGQGGKLFF.

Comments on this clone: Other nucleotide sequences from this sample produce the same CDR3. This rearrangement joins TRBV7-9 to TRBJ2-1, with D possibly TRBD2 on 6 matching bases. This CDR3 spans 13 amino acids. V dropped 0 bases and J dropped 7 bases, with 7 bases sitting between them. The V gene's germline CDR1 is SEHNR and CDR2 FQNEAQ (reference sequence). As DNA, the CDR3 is TGTGCCAGCAGCTTAGCGGGGGGTAATGAGCAGTTCTTC. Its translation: CASSLAGGNEQFF.

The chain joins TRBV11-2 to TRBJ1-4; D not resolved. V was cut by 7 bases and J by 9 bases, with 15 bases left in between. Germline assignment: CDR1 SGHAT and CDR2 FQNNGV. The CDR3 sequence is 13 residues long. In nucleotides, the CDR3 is TGTGCCAGCACCTTTGGCCTCCCGCAAAAACTGTTTTTT. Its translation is CASTFGLPQKLFF.

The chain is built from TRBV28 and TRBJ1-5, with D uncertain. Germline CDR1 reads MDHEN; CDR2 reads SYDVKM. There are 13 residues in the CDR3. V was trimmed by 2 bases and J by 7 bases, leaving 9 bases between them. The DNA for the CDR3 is TGTGCCAGCAGTTTAGGAGGGCCCCAGCCCCAGCATTTT. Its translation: CASSLGGPQPQHF.

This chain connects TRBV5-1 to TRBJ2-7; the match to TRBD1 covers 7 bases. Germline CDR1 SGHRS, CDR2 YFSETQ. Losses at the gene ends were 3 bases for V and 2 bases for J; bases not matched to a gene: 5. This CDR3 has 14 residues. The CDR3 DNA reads TGCGCCAGCAGCTCTCAGACAGGGACCTACGAGCAGTACTTC. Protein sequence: CASSSQTGTYEQYF.

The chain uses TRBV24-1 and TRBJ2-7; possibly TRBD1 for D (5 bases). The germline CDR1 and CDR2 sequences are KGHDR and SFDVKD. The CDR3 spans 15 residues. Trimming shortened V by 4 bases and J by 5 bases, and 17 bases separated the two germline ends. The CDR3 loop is CATSDPRTSVNEQYF. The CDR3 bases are TGTGCCACCAGTGACCCTCGGACATCCGTCAACGAGCAGTACTTC.

CDR3 sequence reads: CASRRGTPLNTEAFF. As DNA, the CDR3 is TGTGCCAGCAGGCGAGGGACTCCTTTGAACACTGAAGCTTTCTTT. J is TRBJ1-1 and V is TRBV11-2, with D possibly being TRBD1 (5 bases). The V end lost 6 bases, the J end lost 0 bases, and 14 bases lay between the germline ends. The germline V gene has CDR1 SGHAT and CDR2 FQNNGV. The length of the CDR3 is 15 residues.

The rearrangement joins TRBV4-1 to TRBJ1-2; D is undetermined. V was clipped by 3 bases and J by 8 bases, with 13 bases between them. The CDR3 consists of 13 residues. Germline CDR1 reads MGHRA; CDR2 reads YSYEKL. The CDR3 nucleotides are TGCGCCAGCAGCCAGGAGGCGGCAGGCGGCTACACCTTC. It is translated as CASSQEAAGGYTF.

The CDR3 sequence is CSVVLRPGANVLTF. CDR3 nucleotides: TGCAGCGTTGTATTGAGGCCTGGGGCCAACGTCCTGACTTTC. The chain is built from TRBV29-1 and TRBJ2-6; D call uncertain. The CDR3 is 14 residues long. V lost 4 bases and J lost 2, with 9 bases in between. The V gene's germline CDR1 is SQVTM and CDR2 ANQGSEA.

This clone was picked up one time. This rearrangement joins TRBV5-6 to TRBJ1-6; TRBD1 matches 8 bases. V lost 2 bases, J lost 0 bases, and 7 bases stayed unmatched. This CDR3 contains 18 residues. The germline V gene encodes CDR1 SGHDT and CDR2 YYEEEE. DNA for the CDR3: TGTGCCAGCAGCTTAAACCGGGACAGGAGCTCCTATAATTCACCCCTCCACTTT. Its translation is CASSLNRDRSSYNSPLHF. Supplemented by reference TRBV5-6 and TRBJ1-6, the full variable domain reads DAGVTQSPTHLIKTRGQQVTLRCSPKSGHDTVSWYQQALGQGPQFIFQYYEEEERQRGNFPDRFSGHQFPNYSSELNVNALLLGDSALYLCASSLNRDRSSYNSPLHFGNGTRLTVT.

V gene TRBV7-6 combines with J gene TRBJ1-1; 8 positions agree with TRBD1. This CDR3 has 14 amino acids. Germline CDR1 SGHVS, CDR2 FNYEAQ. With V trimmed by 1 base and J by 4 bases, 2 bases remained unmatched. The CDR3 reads CASSLEGTGTEAFF. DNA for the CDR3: TGTGCCAGCAGCTTAGAAGGGACAGGCACTGAAGCTTTCTTT.

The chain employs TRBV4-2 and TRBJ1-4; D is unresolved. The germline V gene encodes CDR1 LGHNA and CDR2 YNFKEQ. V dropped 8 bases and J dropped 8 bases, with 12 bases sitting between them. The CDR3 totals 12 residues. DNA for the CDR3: TGTGCCAGCGGTGAGGTTCGGGAAAAACTGTTTTTT. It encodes CASGEVREKLFF.

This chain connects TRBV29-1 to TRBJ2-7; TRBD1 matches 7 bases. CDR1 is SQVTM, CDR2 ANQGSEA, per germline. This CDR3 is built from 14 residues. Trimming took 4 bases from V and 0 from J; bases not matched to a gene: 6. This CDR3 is CSVAPGQSSYEQYF. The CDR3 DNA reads TGCAGCGTTGCACCGGGACAGAGCTCCTACGAGCAGTACTTC.

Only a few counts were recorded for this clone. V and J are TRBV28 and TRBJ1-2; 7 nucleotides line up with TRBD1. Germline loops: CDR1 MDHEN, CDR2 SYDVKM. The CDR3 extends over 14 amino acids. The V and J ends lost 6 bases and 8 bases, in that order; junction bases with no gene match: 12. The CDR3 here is CASSPTGRRGGYTF. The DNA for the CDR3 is TGTGCCAGCAGCCCGACAGGGAGAAGGGGCGGCTACACCTTC.

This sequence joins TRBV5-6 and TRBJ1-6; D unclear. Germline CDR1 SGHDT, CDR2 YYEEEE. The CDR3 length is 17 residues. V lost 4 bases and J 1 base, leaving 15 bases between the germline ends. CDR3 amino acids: CASSTRTGRSYNSPLHF. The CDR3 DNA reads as TGTGCCAGCAGCACTCGGACGGGGAGGTCCTATAATTCACCCCTCCACTTT.

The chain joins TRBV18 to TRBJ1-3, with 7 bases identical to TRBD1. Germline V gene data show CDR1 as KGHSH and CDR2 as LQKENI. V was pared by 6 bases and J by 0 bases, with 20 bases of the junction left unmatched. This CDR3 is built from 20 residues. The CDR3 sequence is CASSRSIQGTDRDSGNTIYF. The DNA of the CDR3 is TGTGCCAGCTCTAGGTCAATACAGGGGACGGACAGAGACTCTGGAAACACCATATATTTT.

CDR3 in DNA: TGTGCCAGCAGTGATCTCCCCCCATCTTGGAGTGGAAACACCATATATTTT. This codes for CASSDLPPSWSGNTIYF. This sequence joins TRBV2 and TRBJ1-3; D unclear. V gave up 3 bases and J gave up 3 bases, with 18 bases separating them. CDR3 length: 17 amino acids. CDR1 is SNHLY, CDR2 FYNNEI, per germline.

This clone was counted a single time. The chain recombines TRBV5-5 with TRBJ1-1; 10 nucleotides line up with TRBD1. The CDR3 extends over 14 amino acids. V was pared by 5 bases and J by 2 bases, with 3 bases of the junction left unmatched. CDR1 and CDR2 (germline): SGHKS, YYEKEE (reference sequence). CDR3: CASSRQGANTEAFF. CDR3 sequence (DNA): TGTGCCAGCAGTCGACAGGGGGCTAACACTGAAGCTTTCTTT.

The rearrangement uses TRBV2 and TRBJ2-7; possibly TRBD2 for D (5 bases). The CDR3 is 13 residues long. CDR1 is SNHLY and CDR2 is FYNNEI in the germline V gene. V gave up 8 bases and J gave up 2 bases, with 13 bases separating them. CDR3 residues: CASGSGRAYEQYF. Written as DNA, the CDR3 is TGTGCCAGCGGAAGCGGTAGGGCCTACGAGCAGTACTTC.

The CDR3 reads CASASLSGTGLYNEQFF. The CDR3 nucleotides are TGCGCCAGCGCCTCATTATCAGGGACAGGGCTTTACAATGAGCAGTTCTTC. The chain joins TRBV5-1 to TRBJ2-1; 9 bases map to TRBD1. Per germline, CDR1 SGHRS and CDR2 YFSETQ. The junction had 15 bases not matched to a gene; V was cut back by 7 bases and J by 4 bases. The CDR3 runs to 17 residues.